The 12 T cell receptor beta chains listed next were all sequenced from one sample in a study of Ad26.COV2.S vaccination and SARS-CoV-2 variants. Produced via immunoSEQ multiplex PCR; TCRdb's table is partial and in-frame only. This table has 180,000 or so clones, 70% to 90% appearing once. Sample: peripheral blood, taken after recovery from COVID-19. These receptor sequences come from a human donor who had recovered from COVID-19.

This clone was seen a handful of times. The genes are TRBV4-1 and TRBJ2-6; 8 bases are shared with TRBD2. J gave up 4 bases and V 0 bases, and 8 bases lay outside the gene matches. The CDR3 is 18 amino acids. Germline CDR1 is MGHRA and CDR2 is YSYEKL. The CDR3 nucleotides read TGCGCCAGCAGCCAAGAAGCCAGCGGGAGATGGGGGGCCAACGTCCTGACTTTC. Translation: CASSQEASGRWGANVLTF.

V usage is TRBV10-3 and J usage is TRBJ1-1; D remains unclear. Between the trimmed V and J ends, which lost 3 bases and 4 bases, there was a span of 15 bases. CDR1 and CDR2 from the germline V gene are ENHRY and SYGVKD. The CDR3 runs to 15 residues. The CDR3 region is CAISERKTPGTEAFF. As DNA, the CDR3 is TGTGCCATCAGTGAAAGAAAAACCCCAGGCACTGAAGCTTTCTTT.

The V gene is TRBV7-6, the J gene TRBJ2-7; 8 bases are shared with TRBD1. The CDR3 is 15 residues long. Germline assignment: CDR1 SGHVS and CDR2 FNYEAQ. Losses at the gene ends were 0 bases for V and 7 bases for J; bases not matched to a gene: 8. CDR3 sequence: CASSLAQGALEEQYF. CDR3 nucleotide sequence: TGTGCCAGCAGCTTAGCGCAGGGGGCTCTTGAGGAGCAGTACTTC. The full variable domain, completed using reference TRBV7-6 and TRBJ2-7, is GAGVSQSPRYKVTKRGQDVALRCDPISGHVSLYWYRQALGQGPEFLTYFNYEAQQDKSGLPNDRFSAERPEGSISTLTIQRTEQRDSAMYRCASSLAQGALEEQYFGPGTRLTVT.

J is TRBJ1-2 and V is TRBV19; TRBD1 agrees at 11 bases. The CDR3 consists of 13 residues. V lost 3 bases and J lost 6; bases outside the gene matches: 0. Germline CDR1 LNHDA, CDR2 SQIVND (reference sequence). The CDR3 loop is CASSMGQGDGYTF. CDR3 nucleotide sequence: TGTGCCAGTAGTATGGGACAGGGGGATGGCTACACCTTC.

The V call is TRBV4-2, the J call TRBJ1-1; D remains unclear. CDR3 length equals 11 residues. Trimming shortened V by 4 bases and J by 8 bases, and 8 bases separated the two germline ends. Per the germline V gene, CDR1 is LGHNA and CDR2 is YNFKEQ. The CDR3, as DNA: TGTGCCAGCAGCCTTCGGTTGGAAGCTTTCTTT. Its translation: CASSLRLEAFF.

This chain links TRBV19 with TRBJ2-2; 9 positions agree with TRBD1. J gave up 6 bases and V 5 bases, and 7 bases lay outside the gene matches. The CDR3 has 15 residues. CDR1 and CDR2 from the germline V gene are LNHDA and SQIVND (reference sequence). CDR3 protein: CASSPLDRGAGELFF. The CDR3 DNA sequence: TGTGCCAGTAGTCCCCTCGACAGGGGGGCCGGGGAGCTGTTTTTT.

The rearrangement links TRBV5-1 to TRBJ2-7; 7 bases fit TRBD2. Germline V gives CDR1 SGHRS, CDR2 YFSETQ. The V segment lost 6 bases and the J segment 4 bases; nucleotides outside the gene matches: 10. There are 14 residues in the CDR3. CDR3 nucleotide sequence: TGCGCCAGCACCCTTTTAGGCGGGGGTTACGAGCAGTACTTC. Its protein product is CASTLLGGGYEQYF.

This clone was observed a handful of times. J is TRBJ2-7 and V is TRBV7-9; 7 nucleotides match TRBD1. The length of the CDR3 is 15 residues. CDR1 and CDR2 (germline): SEHNR, FQNEAQ (reference sequence). The V and J ends lost 4 bases and 5 bases, in that order; junction bases with no gene match: 11. The CDR3 is CASSSTTGTLHEQYF. DNA of the CDR3: TGTGCCAGCAGCTCGACGACAGGGACCCTACACGAGCAGTACTTC.

The chain couples TRBV20-1 to TRBJ1-5; possible D gene TRBD1, 6 bases. Germline-derived CDR1 and CDR2 are DFQATT and SNEGSKA (reference sequence). The CDR3 has 11 amino acids. V was trimmed by 3 bases and J by 15 bases, leaving 15 bases between them. In DNA, the CDR3 is TGCAGTGCTAGGAGGGGGGGCGTTCCGCATTTT. The encoded protein is CSARRGGVPHF.

The J gene is TRBJ2-1, the V gene TRBV7-9, with TRBD2 identical over 12 bases. This CDR3 contains 18 residues. Germline CDR1 is SEHNR and CDR2 is FQNEAQ (reference sequence). J lost 6 bases, V lost 5 bases, and 14 bases had no gene match. In nucleotides, the CDR3 is TGTGCCAGCAGCCTTAGGACTAGCGGGAATTTAGTCGGCAATGAGCAGTTCTTC. As protein: CASSLRTSGNLVGNEQFF.

CDR3 sequence (DNA): TGTGCCAGCAGTTACGCAGGGTCCATTGGGAATGAGCAGTTCTTC. Protein: CASSYAGSIGNEQFF. The chain links TRBV11-1 to TRBJ2-1, with D perhaps matching TRBD1 (5 bases). This CDR3 region has 15 residues. Trimming shortened V by 6 bases and J by 7 bases, and 19 bases separated the two germline ends. Germline V gives CDR1 SGHAT, CDR2 FQDESV (reference sequence).

The chain recombines TRBV24-1 with TRBJ2-1; D remains unclear. The CDR3 spans 11 residues. Germline values: CDR1 KGHDR, CDR2 SFDVKD. Trimming left V 5 bases short and J 6 bases short, with 4 bases between. DNA of the CDR3: TGTGCCACCAGTGTGCGCAATGAGCAGTTCTTC. It yields the protein CATSVRNEQFF.